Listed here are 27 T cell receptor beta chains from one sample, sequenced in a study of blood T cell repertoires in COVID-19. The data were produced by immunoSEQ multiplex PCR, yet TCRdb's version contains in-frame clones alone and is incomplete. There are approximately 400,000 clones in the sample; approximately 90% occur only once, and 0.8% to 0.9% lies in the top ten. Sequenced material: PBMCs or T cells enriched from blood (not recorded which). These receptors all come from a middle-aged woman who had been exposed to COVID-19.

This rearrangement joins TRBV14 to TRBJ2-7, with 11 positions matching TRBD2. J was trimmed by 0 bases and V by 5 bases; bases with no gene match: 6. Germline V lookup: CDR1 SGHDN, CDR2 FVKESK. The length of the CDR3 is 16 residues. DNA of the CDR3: TGTGCCAGCAGCGCACTAGCGGGAGATATCTCCTACGAGCAGTACTTC. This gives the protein CASSALAGDISYEQYF. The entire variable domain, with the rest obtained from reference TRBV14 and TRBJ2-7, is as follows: EAGVTQFPSHSVIEKGQTVTLRCDPISGHDNLYWYRRVMGKEIKFLLHFVKESKQDESGMPNNRFLAERTGGTYSTLKVQPAELEDSGVYFCASSALAGDISYEQYFGPGTRLTVT.

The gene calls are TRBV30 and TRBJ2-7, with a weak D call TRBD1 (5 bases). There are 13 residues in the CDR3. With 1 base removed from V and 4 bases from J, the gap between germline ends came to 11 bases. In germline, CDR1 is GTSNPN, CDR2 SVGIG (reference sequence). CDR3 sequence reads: CAWSGGRGYEQYF. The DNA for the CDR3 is TGTGCCTGGAGTGGGGGTAGGGGTTACGAGCAGTACTTC. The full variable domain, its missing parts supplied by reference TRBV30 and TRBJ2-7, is SQTIHQWPATLVQPVGSPLSLECTVEGTSNPNLYWYRQAAGRGLQLLFYSVGIGQISSEVPQNLSASRPQDRQFILSSKKLLLSDSGFYLCAWSGGRGYEQYFGPGTRLTVT.

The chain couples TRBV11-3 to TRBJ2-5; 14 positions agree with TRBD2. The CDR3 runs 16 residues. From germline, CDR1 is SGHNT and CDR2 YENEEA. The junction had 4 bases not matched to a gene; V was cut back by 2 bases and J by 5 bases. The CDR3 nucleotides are TGTGCCAGCAGCTTATCGGGACTAGCGGGAGTTGAGACCCAGTACTTC. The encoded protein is CASSLSGLAGVETQYF. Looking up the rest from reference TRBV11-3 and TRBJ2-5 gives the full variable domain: EAGVVQSPRYKIIEKKQPVAFWCNPISGHNTLYWYLQNLGQGPELLIRYENEEAVDDSQLPKDRFSAERLKGVDSTLKIQPAELGDSAVYLCASSLSGLAGVETQYFGPGTRLLVL.

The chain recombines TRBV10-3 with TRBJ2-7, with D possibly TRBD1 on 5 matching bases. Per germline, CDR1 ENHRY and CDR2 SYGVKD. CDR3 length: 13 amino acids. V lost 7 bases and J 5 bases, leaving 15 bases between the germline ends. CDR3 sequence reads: CAINARQGNEQYF. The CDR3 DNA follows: TGTGCCATCAATGCTAGGCAGGGCAACGAGCAGTACTTC.

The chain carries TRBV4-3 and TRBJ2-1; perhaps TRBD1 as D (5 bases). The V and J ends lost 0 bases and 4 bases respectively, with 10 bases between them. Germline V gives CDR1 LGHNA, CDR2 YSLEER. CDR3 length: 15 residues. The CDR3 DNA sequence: TGCGCCAGCAGCCAAGATCCGCGGACATACAATGAGCAGTTCTTC. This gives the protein CASSQDPRTYNEQFF.

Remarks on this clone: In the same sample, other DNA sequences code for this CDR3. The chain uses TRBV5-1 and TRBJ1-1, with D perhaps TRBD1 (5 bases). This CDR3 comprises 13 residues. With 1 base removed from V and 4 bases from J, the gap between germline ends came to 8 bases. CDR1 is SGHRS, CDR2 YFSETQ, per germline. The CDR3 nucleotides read TGCGCCAGCAGCTTGTCGGGGGTCACTGAAGCTTTCTTT. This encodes CASSLSGVTEAFF.

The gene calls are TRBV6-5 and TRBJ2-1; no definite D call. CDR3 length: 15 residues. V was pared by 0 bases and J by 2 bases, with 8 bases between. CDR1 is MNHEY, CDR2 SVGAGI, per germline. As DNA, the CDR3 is TGTGCCAGCAGTTACTCGGCCCCCCCCTACAATGAGCAGTTCTTC. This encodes CASSYSAPPYNEQFF.

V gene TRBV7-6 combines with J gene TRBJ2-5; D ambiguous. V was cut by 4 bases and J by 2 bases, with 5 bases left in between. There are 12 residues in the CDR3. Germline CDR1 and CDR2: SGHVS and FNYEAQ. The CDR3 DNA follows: TGTGCCAGCAGCTCACGGCAAGAGACCCAGTACTTC. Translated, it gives CASSSRQETQYF.

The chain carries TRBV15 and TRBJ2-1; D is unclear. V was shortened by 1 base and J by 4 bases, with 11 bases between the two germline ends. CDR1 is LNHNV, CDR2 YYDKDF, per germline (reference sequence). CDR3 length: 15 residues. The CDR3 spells CATSRGQSSYNEQFF. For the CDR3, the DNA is TGTGCCACCAGCAGAGGGCAATCTTCTTACAATGAGCAGTTCTTC. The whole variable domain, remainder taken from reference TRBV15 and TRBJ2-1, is DAMVIQNPRYQVTQFGKPVTLSCSQTLNHNVMYWYQQKSSQAPKLLFHYYDKDFNNEADTPDNFQSRRPNTSFCFLDIRSPGLGDTAMYLCATSRGQSSYNEQFFGPGTRLTVL.

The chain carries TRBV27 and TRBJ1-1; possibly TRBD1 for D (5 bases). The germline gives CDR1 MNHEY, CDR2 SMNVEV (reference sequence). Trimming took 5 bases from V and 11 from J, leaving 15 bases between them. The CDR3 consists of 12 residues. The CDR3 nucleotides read TGTGCCAGCAGTCAACTCGGGGGAGGGGCTTTCTTT. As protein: CASSQLGGGAFF.

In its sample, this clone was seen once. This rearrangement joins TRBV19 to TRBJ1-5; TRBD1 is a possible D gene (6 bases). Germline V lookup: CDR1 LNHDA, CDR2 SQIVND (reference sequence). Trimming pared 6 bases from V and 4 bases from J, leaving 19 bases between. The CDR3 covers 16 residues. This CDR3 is CASSNTGPYSNQPQHF. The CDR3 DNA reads TGTGCCAGTAGCAATACAGGGCCTTATAGTAATCAGCCCCAGCATTTT.

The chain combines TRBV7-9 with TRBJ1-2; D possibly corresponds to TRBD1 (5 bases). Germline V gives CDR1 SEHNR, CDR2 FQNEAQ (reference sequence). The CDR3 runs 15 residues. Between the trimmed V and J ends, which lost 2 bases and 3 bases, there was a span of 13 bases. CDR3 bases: TGTGCCAGCAGCTTAATGGAGGGGCTGGACTATGGCTACACCTTC. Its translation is CASSLMEGLDYGYTF.

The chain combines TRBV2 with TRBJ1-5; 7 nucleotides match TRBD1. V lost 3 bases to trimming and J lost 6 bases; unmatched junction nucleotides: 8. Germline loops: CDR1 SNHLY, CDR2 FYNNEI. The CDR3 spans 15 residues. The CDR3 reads CASSEGPTGRQPQHF. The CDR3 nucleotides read TGTGCCAGCAGTGAGGGCCCGACAGGGCGTCAGCCCCAGCATTTT. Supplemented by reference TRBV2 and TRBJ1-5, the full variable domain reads EPEVTQTPSHQVTQMGQEVILRCVPISNHLYFYWYRQILGQKVEFLVSFYNNEISEKSEIFDDQFSVERPDGSNFTLKIRSTKLEDSAMYFCASSEGPTGRQPQHFGDGTRLSIL.

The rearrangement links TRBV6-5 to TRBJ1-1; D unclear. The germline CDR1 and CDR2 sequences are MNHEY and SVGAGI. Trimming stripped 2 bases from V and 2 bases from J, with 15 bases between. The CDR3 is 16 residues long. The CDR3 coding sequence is TGTGCCAGCAGTTACGAGGGTGGCAGGCTTAACACTGAAGCTTTCTTT. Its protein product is CASSYEGGRLNTEAFF.

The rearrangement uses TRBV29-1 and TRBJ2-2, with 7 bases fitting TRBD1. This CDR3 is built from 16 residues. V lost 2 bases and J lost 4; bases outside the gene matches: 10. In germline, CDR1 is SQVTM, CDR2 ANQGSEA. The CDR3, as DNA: TGCAGCGTTGAATTACAGAGGGGGCTTGGCACCGGGGAGCTGTTTTTT. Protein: CSVELQRGLGTGELFF.

CDR3 nucleotides: TGTGCCAGCTCATTCGGGACAGGGGACGAAAAACTGTTTTTT. Translation gives CASSFGTGDEKLFF. V and J are TRBV7-9 and TRBJ1-4, with TRBD1 matching over 10 bases. Trimming cost V 8 bases and J 8 bases; bases outside gene matches: 8. Germline V lookup: CDR1 SEHNR, CDR2 FQNEAQ (reference sequence). The CDR3 consists of 14 residues.

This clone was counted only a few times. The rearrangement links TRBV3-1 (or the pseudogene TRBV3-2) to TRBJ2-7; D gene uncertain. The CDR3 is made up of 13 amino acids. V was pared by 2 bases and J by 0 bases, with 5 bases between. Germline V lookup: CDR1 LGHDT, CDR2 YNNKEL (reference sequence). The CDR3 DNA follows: TGTGCCAGCAGCCAATGGAGCTCCTACGAGCAGTACTTC. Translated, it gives CASSQWSSYEQYF.

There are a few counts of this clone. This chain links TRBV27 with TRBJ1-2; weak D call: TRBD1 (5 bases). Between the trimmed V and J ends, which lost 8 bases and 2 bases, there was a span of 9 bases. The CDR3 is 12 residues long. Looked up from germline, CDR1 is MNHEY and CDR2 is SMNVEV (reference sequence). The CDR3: CASGGGNYGYTF. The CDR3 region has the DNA TGTGCCAGCGGTGGGGGGAACTATGGCTACACCTTC.

The CDR3 DNA follows: TGTGCCAGCAGCTACCAATCAGGGGGCAATGAGCAGTTCTTC. This sequence encodes CASSYQSGGNEQFF. The J gene is TRBJ2-1, the V gene TRBV5-4; TRBD1 aligns across 7 bases. With V trimmed by 3 bases and J by 6 bases, 6 bases remained unmatched. The germline CDR1 and CDR2 sequences are SGHNT and YYREEE (reference sequence). The CDR3 has 14 amino acids.

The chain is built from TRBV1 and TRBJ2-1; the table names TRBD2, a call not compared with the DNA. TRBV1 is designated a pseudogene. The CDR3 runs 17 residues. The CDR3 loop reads CTSSQESPSGGAYEQFF. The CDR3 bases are TGCACCAGCAGCCAAGAGTCGCCTAGCGGGGGGGCATATGAGCAGTTCTTC.

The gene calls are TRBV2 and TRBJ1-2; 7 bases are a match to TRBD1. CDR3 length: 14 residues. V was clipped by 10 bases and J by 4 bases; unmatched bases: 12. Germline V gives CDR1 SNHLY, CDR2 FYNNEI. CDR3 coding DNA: TGTGCCACCAAAAGGGACAGCCAATTCTATGGCTACACCTTC. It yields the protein CATKRDSQFYGYTF.

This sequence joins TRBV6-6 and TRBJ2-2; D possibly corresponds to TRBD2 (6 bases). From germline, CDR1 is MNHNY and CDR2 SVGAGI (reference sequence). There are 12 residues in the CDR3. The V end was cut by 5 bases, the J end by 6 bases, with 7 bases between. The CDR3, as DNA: TGTGCCAGCAGTCGGGAGCCCGGGGAGCTGTTTTTT. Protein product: CASSREPGELFF.

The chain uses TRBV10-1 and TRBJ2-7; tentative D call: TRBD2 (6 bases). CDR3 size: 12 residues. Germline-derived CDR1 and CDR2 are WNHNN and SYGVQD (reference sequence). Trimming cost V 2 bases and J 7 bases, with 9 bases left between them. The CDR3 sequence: CASSEPGSEQYF. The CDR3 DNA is TGCGCCAGCAGTGAGCCCGGGAGTGAGCAGTACTTC.

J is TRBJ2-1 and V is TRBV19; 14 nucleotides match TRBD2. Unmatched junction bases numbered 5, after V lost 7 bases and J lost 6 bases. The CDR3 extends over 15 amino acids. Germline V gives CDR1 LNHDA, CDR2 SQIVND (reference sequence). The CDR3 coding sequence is TGTGCCAGTACCGGGACTAGCGGGAGTCCCAATGAGCAGTTCTTC. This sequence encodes CASTGTSGSPNEQFF.

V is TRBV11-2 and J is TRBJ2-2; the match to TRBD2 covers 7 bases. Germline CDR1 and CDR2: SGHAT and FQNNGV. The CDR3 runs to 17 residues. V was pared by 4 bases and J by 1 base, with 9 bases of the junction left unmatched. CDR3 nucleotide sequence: TGTGCCAGCAGCTCAAAACGGGGACTACTGAACACCGGGGAGCTGTTTTTT. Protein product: CASSSKRGLLNTGELFF.

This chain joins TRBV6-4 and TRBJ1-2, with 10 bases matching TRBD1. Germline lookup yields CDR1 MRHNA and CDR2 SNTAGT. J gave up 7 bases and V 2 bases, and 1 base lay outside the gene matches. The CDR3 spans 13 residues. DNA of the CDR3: TGTGCCAGCAGTGACAGGACAGGGGGTGGCTACACCTTC. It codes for CASSDRTGGGYTF.

The CDR3 DNA sequence: TGTGCCAGCAGTTTCGGTCCTACCTACGAGCAGTACTTC. Its protein is CASSFGPTYEQYF. This sequence joins TRBV12-3 or TRBV12-4 and TRBJ2-7; D is undetermined. The CDR3 totals 13 residues. Between the trimmed V and J ends, which lost 3 bases and 2 bases, there was a span of 8 bases.